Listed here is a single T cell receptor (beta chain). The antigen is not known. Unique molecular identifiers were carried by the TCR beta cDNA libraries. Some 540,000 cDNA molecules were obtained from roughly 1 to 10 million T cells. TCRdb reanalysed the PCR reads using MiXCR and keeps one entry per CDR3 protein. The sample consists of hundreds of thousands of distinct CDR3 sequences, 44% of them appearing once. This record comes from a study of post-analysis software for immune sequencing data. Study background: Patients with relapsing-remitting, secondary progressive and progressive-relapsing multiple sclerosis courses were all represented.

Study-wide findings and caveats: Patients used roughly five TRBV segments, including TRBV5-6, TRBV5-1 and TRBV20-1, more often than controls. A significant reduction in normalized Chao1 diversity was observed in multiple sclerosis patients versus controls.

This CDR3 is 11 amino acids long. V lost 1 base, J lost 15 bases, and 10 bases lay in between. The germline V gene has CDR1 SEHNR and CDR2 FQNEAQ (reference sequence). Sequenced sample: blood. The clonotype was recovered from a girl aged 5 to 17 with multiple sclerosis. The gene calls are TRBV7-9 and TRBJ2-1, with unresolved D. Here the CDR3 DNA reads TGTGCCAGCAGCTTAGGCGGATCGCCGTTCTTC. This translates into CASSLGGSPFF.